A selection of T cell receptor beta chains follows, all from one sample in a study of blood T cell repertoires in COVID-19. Sequenced by immunoSEQ multiplex PCR; TCRdb stores in-frame clones only, minus some. The sample has a few hundred thousand clones; 80% are singletons. The sequenced material came from PBMCs or T cells enriched from blood (not recorded which). All receptors derive from a young man with acute COVID-19. CDR3s include the opening cysteine and the closing phenylalanine or tryptophan. D genes are given only for firm matches. Expanded clones are given a class, and other clones once, few, many or no size at all.

j_gene,d_gene,v_gene,abundance,CDR3aa,CDR3nt
TRBJ1-2,NA,TRBV7-9,few,CASSLIQGSDGYTF,TGTGCCAGCAGCCTAATACAGGGTTCAGACGGCTACACCTTC
TRBJ1-3,NA,TRBV5-6,NA,CASTQVAGNTIYF,TGTGCCAGCACTCAAGTAGCCGGAAACACCATATATTTT
TRBJ2-7,TRBD2,TRBV14,once,CASSPGTMSSEQYF,TGTGCCAGCAGCCCCGGGACTATGAGTTCCGAGCAGTACTTC
TRBJ1-6,NA,TRBV4-2,NA,CASTQIVGRDNSPLHF,TGTGCCAGCACCCAAATTGTAGGGCGGGATAATTCACCCCTCCACTTT
TRBJ1-1,TRBD1,TRBV9,NA,CASSVSGTANTEAFF,TGTGCCAGCAGCGTTTCCGGGACAGCGAACACTGAAGCTTTCTTT
TRBJ2-7,NA,TRBV3-1/TRBV3-2,once,CASSLARGAGEQYF,TGTGCCAGCAGCCTCGCTCGGGGGGCGGGAGAGCAGTACTTC
TRBJ2-1,TRBD2,TRBV7-2,once,CASSATGLASEQFF,TGTGCCAGCAGCGCAACGGGACTAGCTTCCGAGCAGTTCTTC
TRBJ1-2,TRBD1,TRBV24-1,NA,CATSDPGQGNYGYTF,TGTGCCACCAGTGACCCGGGACAGGGGAACTATGGCTACACCTTC
TRBJ2-3,NA,TRBV2,once,CASSQRGDTQYF,TGTGCCAGCAGCCAAAGGGGGGATACGCAGTATTTT
TRBJ1-1,NA,TRBV19,NA,CASSINRNTEAFF,TGTGCCAGTAGTATAAACAGGAACACTGAAGCTTTCTTT
TRBJ2-5,TRBD1,TRBV9,NA,CASSPKGAFQETQYF,TGTGCCAGCAGCCCCAAGGGGGCATTTCAAGAGACCCAGTACTTC
TRBJ2-7,TRBD1,TRBV4-2,NA,CASSQDPGQGFEQYF,TGTGCCAGCAGCCAAGATCCAGGACAGGGGTTCGAGCAGTACTTC
TRBJ2-2,NA,TRBV10-1,NA,CASSRGGGSDTGELFF,TGCGCCAGCAGTCGGGGAGGGGGGTCGGACACCGGGGAGCTGTTTTTT
TRBJ1-2,NA,TRBV28,NA,CASARDNNYGYTF,TGTGCCAGCGCCCGGGACAATAACTATGGCTACACCTTC
TRBJ2-1,NA,TRBV5-1,NA,CASSLDLASSAIEQFF,TGCGCCAGCAGCTTGGATCTAGCATCCTCAGCTATTGAGCAGTTCTTC
TRBJ1-1,NA,TRBV19,few,CASSIEGVNTEAFF,TGTGCCAGTAGTATAGAAGGGGTCAACACTGAAGCTTTCTTT
TRBJ1-1,NA,TRBV9,NA,CASSVRRENTEAFF,TGTGCCAGCAGCGTACGGAGGGAGAACACTGAAGCTTTCTTT
TRBJ1-2,TRBD1,TRBV6-5,NA,CASSYSSGGDGYGYTF,TGTGCCAGCAGTTACTCATCAGGGGGCGATGGATATGGCTACACCTTC
TRBJ2-1,NA,TRBV5-1,NA,CASSLAGVEQFF,TGCGCCAGCAGCTTGGCGGGGGTCGAGCAGTTCTTC
TRBJ2-3,TRBD2,TRBV5-1,NA,CASSSRLAGGDTQYF,TGCGCCAGCAGTTCCCGACTAGCGGGGGGGGATACGCAGTATTTT
TRBJ1-6,NA,TRBV19,NA,CASSIEATNSPLHF,TGTGCCAGTAGTATCGAGGCCACTAATTCACCCCTCCACTTT
TRBJ1-1,TRBD1,TRBV3-1/TRBV3-2,NA,CASSQAVRGQAFF,TGTGCCAGCAGCCAAGCTGTCAGGGGGCAAGCTTTCTTT
TRBJ2-5,TRBD2,TRBV13,NA,CASRPRLAQETQYF,TGTGCCAGCAGACCTAGACTAGCCCAAGAGACCCAGTACTTC
TRBJ1-1,NA,TRBV24-1,NA,CATSDLTGAENTEAFF,TGTGCCACCAGTGATTTGACAGGAGCCGAGAACACTGAAGCTTTCTTT
TRBJ2-1,NA,TRBV11-2,once,CASSLAQGPYNEQFF,TGTGCCAGCAGCTTAGCACAGGGACCATACAATGAGCAGTTCTTC
TRBJ2-3,TRBD2,TRBV2,NA,CASMNGGGTDTQYF,TGTGCCAGCATGAACGGGGGGGGCACAGATACGCAGTATTTT
TRBJ2-7,NA,TRBV9,few,CASSVVSSGEQYF,TGTGCCAGCAGCGTAGTGAGTAGTGGCGAGCAGTACTTC
TRBJ1-4,NA,TRBV3-1/TRBV3-2,NA,CASSQDSTGKLFF,TGTGCCAGCAGCCAAGATTCTACGGGGAAACTGTTTTTT
TRBJ2-1,NA,TRBV2,NA,CASSRTNEQFF,TGTGCCAGCAGTCGGACTAATGAGCAGTTCTTC
TRBJ2-1,TRBD2,TRBV7-6,NA,CASSSSGGAHNEQFF,TGTGCCAGCAGTTCGAGCGGGGGGGCACACAATGAGCAGTTCTTC
TRBJ1-1,NA,TRBV28,NA,CASSLLDSTGITEAFF,TGTGCCAGCAGTTTACTCGACAGCACAGGGATAACTGAAGCTTTCTTT
TRBJ2-5,TRBD2,TRBV28,NA,CASSFPSGGGTQETQYF,TGTGCCAGCAGTTTCCCTAGCGGGGGGGGAACCCAAGAGACCCAGTACTTC
TRBJ2-1,TRBD2,TRBV9,NA,CASSAGWGGEQFF,TGTGCCAGCAGCGCAGGGTGGGGGGGTGAGCAGTTCTTC
TRBJ2-1,TRBD1,TRBV2,once,CASSGDSSYNEQFF,TGTGCCAGCAGTGGGGACAGCTCCTACAATGAGCAGTTCTTC
TRBJ2-5,TRBD2,TRBV7-3,NA,CASSSKGLLAGGKETQYF,TGTGCCAGCAGCTCCAAGGGGCTCCTAGCGGGGGGGAAGGAGACCCAGTACTTC
TRBJ1-2,NA,TRBV12-2,NA,CASRLRGQNGYTF,TGTGCAAGTCGCCTCAGGGGGCAGAATGGCTACACCTTC
TRBJ2-2,TRBD2,TRBV7-7,NA,CASSALAGGGTGELFF,TGTGCCAGCAGCGCACTAGCGGGGGGCGGCACCGGGGAGCTGTTTTTT